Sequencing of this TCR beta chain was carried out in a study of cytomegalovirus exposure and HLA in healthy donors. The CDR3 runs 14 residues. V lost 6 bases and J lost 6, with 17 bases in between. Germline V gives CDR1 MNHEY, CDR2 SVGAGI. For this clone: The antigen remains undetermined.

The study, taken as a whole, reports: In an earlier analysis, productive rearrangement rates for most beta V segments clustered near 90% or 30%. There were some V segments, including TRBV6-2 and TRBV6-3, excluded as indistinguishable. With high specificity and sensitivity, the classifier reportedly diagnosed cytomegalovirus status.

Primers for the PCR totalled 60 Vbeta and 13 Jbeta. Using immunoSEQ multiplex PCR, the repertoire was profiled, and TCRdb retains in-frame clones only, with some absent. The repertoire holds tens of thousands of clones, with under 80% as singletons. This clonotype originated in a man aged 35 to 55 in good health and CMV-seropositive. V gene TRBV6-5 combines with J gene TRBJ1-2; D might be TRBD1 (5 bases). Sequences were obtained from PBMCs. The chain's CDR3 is CASRTGQGVDGYTF. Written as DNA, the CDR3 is TGTGCCAGCAGAACCGGGCAGGGCGTCGATGGCTACACCTTC.